This TCR beta chain is from a study of identical twins. TCRdb re-derived calls from the 5' RACE reads in MiXCR, one entry per CDR3 protein. Here the sample spans fewer than 650,000 distinct CDR3 sequences, just over 7% being singletons. The V gene's germline CDR1 is LGHNT and CDR2 FRNRAP. Deletions cut 1 base from V and 1 base from J, with 18 bases between. The CDR3 consists of 18 residues. This clonotype has just a few counts. The sample was also linked to a second study, of yellow fever vaccine responses in identical twins. From that report: Twins showed a vaccine T cell response that reportedly seemed partly convergent, partly personalized.

The sample taken for sequencing was PBMCs. The chain couples TRBV12-5 to TRBJ2-3, with D tentatively TRBD2 (6 bases). The sequence derives from a woman under 30 in good health. The CDR3 protein is CASGLGFGKGGGTDTQYF. CDR3 DNA: TGTGCTAGTGGTTTGGGGTTCGGCAAGGGAGGAGGCACAGATACGCAGTATTTT. Full variable domain (remainder filled in from reference TRBV12-5 and TRBJ2-3): DARVTQTPRHKVTEMGQEVTMRCQPILGHNTVFWYRQTMMQGLELLAYFRNRAPLDDSGMPKDRFSAEMPDATLATLKIQPSEPRDSAVYFCASGLGFGKGGGTDTQYFGPGTRLTVL.